Following are 17 T cell receptor beta chains from one sample sequenced in a study of blood T cell repertoires in COVID-19. Clones were sequenced by immunoSEQ multiplex PCR, and TCRdb holds only the in-frame ones, with some missing. The repertoire includes tens of thousands of clones, around 90% of them detected once, and 3% to 3.5% sits in the top ten. Material: peripheral blood. The origin of the receptors is a man aged 50-59 years with active COVID-19.

The chain joins TRBV7-3 to TRBJ2-3; 9 bases map to TRBD1. J lost 1 base, V lost 6 bases, and 2 bases had no gene match. This CDR3 region has 14 residues. Looked up from germline, CDR1 is SGHTA and CDR2 is FQGTGA. The CDR3 loop reads CASSRTGGTDTQYF. The CDR3 DNA reads TGTGCCAGCAGTCGGACAGGGGGCACAGATACGCAGTATTTT.

The chain carries TRBV5-1 and TRBJ2-7; the match to TRBD1 covers 10 bases. Germline-derived CDR1 and CDR2 are SGHRS and YFSETQ. Trimming removed 0 bases from V and 3 bases from J; junction bases left unmatched: 3. The CDR3 loop spans 15 amino acids. CDR3 region: CASSLAGTGVYEQYF. CDR3 in DNA: TGCGCCAGCAGCTTGGCCGGGACAGGGGTCTACGAGCAGTACTTC.

In this sample, this clone turned up a few times. The rearrangement uses TRBV7-3 and TRBJ1-6; D is undetermined. The germline V and J ends were trimmed by 4 bases and 10 bases, with 11 bases remaining between them. Germline V gene data show CDR1 as SGHTA and CDR2 as FQGTGA. This CDR3 is built from 13 residues. The CDR3 DNA reads TGTGCCAGCAGCTCCCGAGAGGGATCACCCCTCCACTTT. As protein: CASSSREGSPLHF.

The chain recombines TRBV27 with TRBJ2-5, with D maybe TRBD1 (6 bases). The germline V and J ends were trimmed by 4 bases and 6 bases, with 18 bases remaining between them. Germline V gives CDR1 MNHEY, CDR2 SMNVEV (reference sequence). The CDR3 is 15 amino acids. CDR3 loop: CASSSRDKGGQTQYF. As DNA, the CDR3 is TGTGCCAGCAGTTCCCGGGACAAGGGTGGGCAGACCCAGTACTTC.

The rearrangement links TRBV5-1 to TRBJ2-3; TRBD1 matches 7 bases. The germline V gene encodes CDR1 SGHRS and CDR2 YFSETQ. This CDR3 contains 14 residues. After removal of 7 bases from V and 4 bases from J, the junction contained 9 bases not matched to a gene. The CDR3 DNA reads as TGCGCCAGCTCCCGGACAGGCCTGCCAGATACGCAGTATTTT. Protein sequence: CASSRTGLPDTQYF.

CDR3 sequence (DNA): TGTGCCAGCAGGTCCGCGGCGGGCACCGGGGAGCTGTTTTTT. Its translation: CASRSAAGTGELFF. The chain has TRBV7-2 and TRBJ2-2; TRBD2 is a possible D gene (5 bases). There are 14 residues in the CDR3. Germline CDR1 is SGHTA and CDR2 is FQGNSA. The V end lost 6 bases, the J end lost 4 bases, and 12 bases lay between the germline ends.

The chain combines TRBV19 with TRBJ2-2, with a tentative D call TRBD2 (7 bases). The CDR3 is 15 amino acids. V was pared by 6 bases and J by 5 bases, with 16 bases between. Germline V gene data show CDR1 as LNHDA and CDR2 as SQIVND (reference sequence). The CDR3 bases are TGTGCCAGTAGAGAACTAGGGGGGGCAACCGGGGAGCTGTTTTTT. Its protein is CASRELGGATGELFF. Looking up the rest from reference TRBV19 and TRBJ2-2 gives the full variable domain: DGGITQSPKYLFRKEGQNVTLSCEQNLNHDAMYWYRQDPGQGLRLIYYSQIVNDFQKGDIAEGYSVSREKKESFPLTVTSAQKNPTAFYLCASRELGGATGELFFGEGSRLTVL.

This chain uses TRBV11-2 with TRBJ2-7; 10 bases align to TRBD2. J was trimmed by 3 bases and V by 5 bases; bases with no gene match: 7. In germline, CDR1 is SGHAT, CDR2 FQNNGV. The CDR3 is 15 residues long. Written as DNA, the CDR3 is TGTGCCAGCAGCGCTCTAGCGGGGGCCTTCTACGAGCAGTACTTC. As protein: CASSALAGAFYEQYF.

This clone was counted once. The chain joins TRBV11-3 to TRBJ1-6; tentative D call: TRBD1 (6 bases). Trimming cost V 5 bases and J 9 bases, with 11 bases left between them. Germline CDR1 SGHNT, CDR2 YENEEA. The CDR3 contains 13 residues. CDR3 in amino acids: CASSDVRGSPLHF. CDR3 sequence (DNA): TGTGCCAGCAGCGACGTCAGGGGTTCACCCCTCCACTTT.

This sequence joins TRBV18 and TRBJ2-7, with 7 bases that match TRBD1. CDR3 size: 15 residues. Trimming cost V 3 bases and J 4 bases; bases outside gene matches: 9. Germline CDR1 is KGHSH and CDR2 is LQKENI. The DNA of the CDR3 is TGTGCCAGCTCACCGCCTAAGACAGGGCCTTACGAGCAGTACTTC. Translated, it gives CASSPPKTGPYEQYF.

The CDR3 DNA reads as TGTGCCAGTAGTTCCGGGACTAGCGGTTTCAATGAGCAGTTCTTC. It translates to CASSSGTSGFNEQFF. The chain is built from TRBV19 and TRBJ2-1; 11 bases are a match to TRBD2. This CDR3 spans 15 amino acids. Looked up from germline, CDR1 is LNHDA and CDR2 is SQIVND (reference sequence). J was trimmed by 6 bases and V by 5 bases; bases with no gene match: 6. The variable domain in full, with the rest retrieved from reference TRBV19 and TRBJ2-1, is DGGITQSPKYLFRKEGQNVTLSCEQNLNHDAMYWYRQDPGQGLRLIYYSQIVNDFQKGDIAEGYSVSREKKESFPLTVTSAQKNPTAFYLCASSSGTSGFNEQFFGPGTRLTVL.

This clone was recorded once. The V and J genes are TRBV6-1 and TRBJ2-3; D not resolved. The CDR3 has 13 residues. Germline-derived CDR1 and CDR2 are MNHNS and SASEGT. Deletions cut 1 base from V and 6 bases from J, with 8 bases between. CDR3 DNA sequence: TGTGCCAGCAGTGAAGTCACTGTTGATACGCAGTATTTT. This translates into CASSEVTVDTQYF.

The V gene is TRBV5-1, the J gene TRBJ1-1; possible D gene TRBD1, 6 bases. The germline CDR1 and CDR2 sequences are SGHRS and YFSETQ. The CDR3 extends over 15 amino acids. Deletions cut 0 bases from V and 4 bases from J, with 13 bases between. This chain's CDR3 is CASSLAGQLRTEAFF. In nucleotides, the CDR3 is TGCGCCAGCAGCTTGGCCGGACAGTTGCGCACTGAAGCTTTCTTT.

V usage is TRBV7-9 and J usage is TRBJ1-2; possible D gene TRBD1, 6 bases. The germline V gene has CDR1 SEHNR and CDR2 FQNEAQ (reference sequence). This CDR3 comprises 15 residues. Trimming cost V 4 bases and J 0 bases, with 12 bases left between them. CDR3 sequence reads: CASSSTGNTNYGYTF. DNA for the CDR3: TGTGCCAGCAGCTCGACAGGAAATACTAACTATGGCTACACCTTC.

This clone was detected once. The chain couples TRBV19 to TRBJ1-2, with 7 bases aligning to TRBD1. The germline V gene has CDR1 LNHDA and CDR2 SQIVND (reference sequence). J lost 0 bases, V lost 7 bases, and 8 bases had no gene match. This CDR3 has 15 residues. The CDR3 DNA sequence: TGTGCCAGTACCGAGGGGGCGAAAACTAACTATGGCTACACCTTC. Encoded protein: CASTEGAKTNYGYTF.

Worth noting for this clone: The sample holds other DNA sequences that translate to the same CDR3. The V and J genes are TRBV9 and TRBJ1-5, with D uncertain. Trimming took off 2 bases at V and 0 bases at J, with 6 bases between the two ends. The CDR3 contains 14 residues. Germline CDR1 SGDLS, CDR2 YYNGEE. The CDR3 DNA follows: TGTGCCAGCAGCGTTGGCGGTAGCAATCAGCCCCAGCATTTT. Translation: CASSVGGSNQPQHF.

This chain connects TRBV2 to TRBJ2-2; 8 bases align to TRBD1. V lost 1 base and J lost 9; bases outside the gene matches: 13. The CDR3 sequence is 17 residues long. Per germline, CDR1 SNHLY and CDR2 FYNNEI. The CDR3 is CASSEGTGSVRVRELFF. The CDR3, as DNA: TGTGCCAGCAGTGAAGGGACAGGGTCGGTTCGAGTCCGGGAGCTGTTTTTT.